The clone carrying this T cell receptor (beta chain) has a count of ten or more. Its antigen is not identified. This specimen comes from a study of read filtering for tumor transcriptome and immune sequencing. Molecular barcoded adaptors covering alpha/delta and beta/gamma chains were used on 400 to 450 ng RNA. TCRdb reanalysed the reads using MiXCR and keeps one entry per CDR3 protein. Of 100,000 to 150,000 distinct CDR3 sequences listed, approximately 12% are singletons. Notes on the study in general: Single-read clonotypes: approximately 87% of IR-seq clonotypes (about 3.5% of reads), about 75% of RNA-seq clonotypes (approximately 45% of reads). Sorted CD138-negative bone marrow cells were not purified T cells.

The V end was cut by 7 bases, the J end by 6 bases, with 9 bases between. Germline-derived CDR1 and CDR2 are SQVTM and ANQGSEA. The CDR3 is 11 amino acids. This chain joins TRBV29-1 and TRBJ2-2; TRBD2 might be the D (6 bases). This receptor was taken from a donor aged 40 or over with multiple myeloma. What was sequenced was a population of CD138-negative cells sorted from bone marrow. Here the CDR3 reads CSGRLAGELFF. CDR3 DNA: TGCAGCGGGCGACTAGCCGGGGAGCTGTTTTTT.